A single sample is the source of the 7 T cell receptor beta chains below, sequenced in a study of PD-L1 blockade in urothelial cancer. Regarding time point: peripheral blood 6 weeks after treatment start. The protocol was immunoSEQ multiplex PCR, while the TCRdb copy is restricted to in-frame clones and leaves out a portion. The sample lists about 91,000 clones, less than 85% occurring once. The material was PBMCs, obtained around atezolizumab (anti-PD-L1) treatment. The receptors shown here come from a man in his 70s with urothelial cancer.

Only a few counts were recorded for this clone. The CDR3 is CASSARSVGGGTDTQYF. The CDR3 coding sequence is TGTGCCAGCAGCGCCAGATCGGTAGGGGGCGGAACAGATACGCAGTATTTT. The rearrangement links TRBV7-3 to TRBJ2-3, with TRBD1 matching over 7 bases. This CDR3 is built from 17 residues. V shed 5 bases, J shed 3 bases, and the junction held 14 bases outside the gene matches. Germline V lookup: CDR1 SGHTA, CDR2 FQGTGA.

This sequence joins TRBV7-2 and TRBJ2-2; a possible D gene is TRBD2 (5 bases). The V gene's germline CDR1 is SGHTA and CDR2 FQGNSA. Deletions cut 2 bases from V and 0 bases from J, with 10 bases between. CDR3 length: 16 residues. In DNA, the CDR3 is TGTGCCAGCAGCTTATCCGGAGGATCGAACACCGGGGAGCTGTTTTTT. This sequence encodes CASSLSGGSNTGELFF.

The chain couples TRBV29-1 to TRBJ1-3; 7 positions agree with TRBD1. J lost 0 bases, V lost 7 bases, and 3 bases had no gene match. This CDR3 spans 13 amino acids. Germline V lookup: CDR1 SQVTM, CDR2 ANQGSEA. The CDR3 sequence: CSAGGNSGNTIYF. In DNA, the CDR3 is TGCAGCGCAGGGGGTAACTCTGGAAACACCATATATTTT.

The V gene is TRBV19, the J gene TRBJ2-2; 10 bases are shared with TRBD1. Germline V gives CDR1 LNHDA, CDR2 SQIVND (reference sequence). V dropped 6 bases and J dropped 1; count of bases not matched to a gene: 8. This CDR3 is built from 17 residues. CDR3 nucleotides: TGTGCCAGTAGGGGATCCAGGACAGGGGGGAACACCGGGGAGCTGTTTTTT. It is translated as CASRGSRTGGNTGELFF.

The rearrangement links TRBV11-2 to TRBJ2-2, with D perhaps TRBD1 (6 bases). Germline V gives CDR1 SGHAT, CDR2 FQNNGV. With 4 bases removed from V and 1 base from J, the gap between germline ends came to 10 bases. The CDR3 totals 15 residues. The DNA for the CDR3 is TGTGCCAGCAGCTGGGGGCAGCAGAACACCGGGGAGCTGTTTTTT. It is translated as CASSWGQQNTGELFF.

V gene TRBV6-5 combines with J gene TRBJ2-2, with TRBD2 identical over 7 bases. Per germline, CDR1 MNHEY and CDR2 SVGAGI. Losses at the gene ends were 4 bases for V and 5 bases for J; bases not matched to a gene: 7. There are 15 residues in the CDR3. Here the CDR3 reads CASSWVSGSTGELFF. The CDR3 DNA is TGTGCCAGCAGTTGGGTTAGCGGGTCGACCGGGGAGCTGTTTTTT.

The chain employs TRBV4-1 and TRBJ1-4; weak D call: TRBD1 (5 bases). The CDR3 extends over 18 amino acids. The V gene's germline CDR1 is MGHRA and CDR2 YSYEKL. V shed 0 bases and J shed 10 bases, with 24 bases lying between them. The CDR3: CASSQDSGRRPPRGKLFF. CDR3 nucleotide sequence: TGCGCCAGCAGCCAAGATAGCGGGCGAAGGCCTCCGAGGGGAAAACTGTTTTTT.